This T cell receptor (beta chain) was found in a study of cytomegalovirus exposure and HLA in healthy donors (dated by TCRdb to 2015 to 2018). Turning to the overall study: An earlier analysis of several hundred of the donors reported 276 Gb of sequence data and around 100 million unique TCR beta sequences obtained from about 179 million T cells. Around 320 gigabases of sequencing data and approximately 84 million unique TCR sequences were included in an early release covering under 650 HLA-typed donors. The genetic ancestry cluster associated with self-reported Caucasian donors included around 76% of the roughly 400 genotyped donors. The aim of the study was to test whether cataloging public T cell receptors could identify signatures of past pathogen exposure. The study used immunosequencing to profile the T cell repertoires of several hundred subjects and linked those repertoires to cytomegalovirus serostatus. In addition to the first cohort of approximately 650 subjects, a separate validation cohort of 120 different subjects was used. The study combined high-throughput TCR immunosequencing, statistical association of individual TCRs with disease status, and machine learning to predict cytomegalovirus infection status. To study patterns of TCR occurrence, a later analysis re-analyzed previously published TCR beta repertoires from around 660 donors and added high-resolution HLA genotyping. In the later analysis, no new phenotypic data were used to find candidate immune exposures; instead, reliance was placed on TCR beta sequences and their occurrence across donors. In an earlier analysis of about 590 of the donors, high-throughput TCR beta sequencing was used to judge whether each TCR beta V gene segment behaved as functional or pseudogenic. Donor age, sex, ethnicity and CMV serostatus were compiled together with the repertoire data. A later genetic analysis used genome-wide SNP genotypes for about 65% of the roughly 700 donors, treating that subset as a discovery cohort. Every repertoire in the discovery cohort had been generated on one and the same sequencing platform. HLA typing included class I and class II loci at four-digit resolution. The number of typed donors differed by locus: about 629-640 for A, B, C, DRB1 and DQB1; about 520 for DQA1; approximately 600 for DPA1; and roughly 470 for DPB1. Because of strong linkage in the cohort, roughly five DR-DQ haplotypes were treated as single units for association and clustering. Among roughly 400 genotyped donors of the cohort, an average of around 250,000 unique TCR beta nucleotide sequences was sequenced per donor, of which about 19% were non-productive. General findings and caveats noted by the study authors: A later analysis associated roughly 17,000 TCR beta sequences with specific HLA alleles at a false discovery rate of 0.05. A later analysis reported that several top co-occurrence clusters appeared linked to parvovirus B19, influenza, CMV and Epstein-Barr virus. The cohort was sequenced for TCR beta chains only, and without alpha or paired-chain data the features that could be detected were limited. Strong co-occurrence of HLA alleles, especially DR and DQ, made assigning TCR associations to individual alleles difficult. In a later genetic analysis, fewer N-insertions in productive TCRs were reported among donors in an Asian-associated ancestry cluster than the roughly 700-donor mean. Roughly uniform sequencing depth across donors was assumed in presence/absence analyses, although this assumption may not hold. A later analysis found that most CMV-associated TCR beta chains appeared HLA-restricted, with HLA associations seemingly driven largely by CMV exposure. Compared with equally common non-associated chains, HLA-associated TCR beta chains in a later analysis were more clonally expanded and had lower generation probabilities. The classifier was reported to diagnose cytomegalovirus status with high specificity and sensitivity in both the original cohort and the validation cohort. A later genetic analysis associated a missense DCLRE1C variant with V-gene and J-gene trimming of TCR beta chains, and an independent cohort replicated the association. A further reported finding was that TCR beta sequences accurately predicted the HLA-A and HLA-B alleles for most subjects in the first cohort. In vitro tests confirmed that a few of the cytomegalovirus-associated TCR beta chains recognize cytomegalovirus antigens. Most TCR sequences were seen in very few donors, while some public TCRs were found in many individuals. An earlier analysis of around 600 of the donors showed that most TCR beta V segments appeared in productive rearrangements either about 87% or about 30% of the time, which broadly matched IMGT annotations. Linkage disequilibrium might explain the correlated functional status among segregating V segments, but an unknown experimental factor could not be ruled out. In a later analysis, TCR association rates were found to vary across HLA loci, with the most associated TCRs seen for DRB1 alleles and the fewest for HLA-C alleles. The only immune exposure information available for the cohort was CMV serostatus. Because HLA typing was missing for some donors at each locus, association tests included only the typed subset. A cluster of highly shared sequence variants was judged likely to be a technical artifact of the sequencing pipeline. About 17 rarely observed V segments, including chromosome 9 orphons, were excluded from the earlier analysis of 550 to 700 of the donors because counts were too low. According to the authors, the approach could potentially be generalized to other disease states and immunological phenotypes. A total of roughly 160 TCR beta chains were listed by the study as associated with cytomegalovirus.

In total, roughly 710 healthy bone marrow donors made up the cohort. At the time of sampling, every cohort member was nominally healthy, though immune exposures that went unrecorded were likely present. The donor tested CMV seronegative, placing the donor among the 350 or so seronegative members of the cohort. Each donor provided a peripheral blood sample, and peripheral blood mononuclear cells were used for TCR beta sequencing. The Qiagen DNeasy Blood Extraction Kit was used to extract genomic DNA from the blood cell samples. Receptors were amplified or captured by the immunoSEQ multiplex PCR assay. For the multiplex PCR, a mixture combining 60 forward primers for TCR Vbeta segments and 13 reverse primers for TCR Jbeta segments was used. Amplification of the CDR3 region of rearranged TCR beta genes was performed with a multiplex PCR assay on genomic DNA. On the Illumina HiSeq System, the amplified TCR beta libraries were sequenced as 87-base-pair reads. The authors' analysis ran thus. In a later analysis, 70 million to 95 million unique TCR beta chains were counted across the roughly 610 repertoires, and roughly 11 million of these chains were shared by at least two donors. To remove PCR and sequencing errors, raw reads were error-corrected and collapsed into unique sequences using a nearest-neighbor algorithm that merged closely related sequences. CDR3 sequences were aligned to IMGT reference sequences to assign V, D and J gene segments. For a sequence to be retained, a match of at least six nucleotides was required to both a V gene segment and a J gene segment. Rearrangements were called productive when the CDR3 lacked stop codons and stayed in frame with V and J; all others were non-productive. CDR3 was defined according to IMGT convention as the region running from the second conserved V-encoded cysteine to the conserved J-encoded phenylalanine. The earlier analysis of about 610 of the donors excluded any sequence lacking an unambiguous match to a single V gene segment. An earlier analysis of a few hundred of the donors called V segments functional above 56.7% productive rearrangements and segregating when the between-donor standard deviation exceeded 5%. To diagnose cytomegalovirus status from the catalog of TCR beta chain sequences, a statistical classification framework was built. V and J gene assignment, in a later analysis, came from comparing TCR nucleotide sequences with IMGT/GENE-DB human TR gene sequences. In a later analysis, CDR3 sequences and most-parsimonious VDJ recombination scenarios were assigned using the TCRdist pipeline. In a later analysis, each TCR beta chain was defined by its CDR3 amino acid sequence together with its V-gene family, and reads without a unique V-gene family were excluded. To address suspected cross-contamination and a sequencing artifact, a later analysis removed a few hundred highly shared, low-generation-probability nucleotide sequences. A later analysis calculated a clonal expansion index for each public chain from normalized within-repertoire ranks of inferred template counts. Generation probabilities in a later analysis came from a VDJ recombination model fitted to out-of-frame rearrangements, and those results were checked against IGoR. A later analysis scored TCR-TCR, TCR-HLA and TCR-CMV co-occurrence with hypergeometric tests, applying a repertoire-size bias correction to TCR pairs. To estimate false discovery rates, a later analysis permuted the HLA or CMV assignments 20 times. A later analysis grouped co-occurring TCRs with DBSCAN, adding TCRdist sequence similarity when clustering within HLA-allele-positive subsets. Repertoires with fewer than 30,000 or more than 120,000 public chains, plus five repertoires with anomalous nucleotide sharing, were excluded from co-occurrence clustering. This is the immuneACCESS table as TCRdb keeps it, with only in-frame sequences that have V and J called. A part of the clones is gone; compared with another copy, unresolved V genes explain less than half, and the rest is unexplained. V and J calls and clone size come straight from that table; D and trimming were deduced from the DNA. A total of 80,000 to 100,000 clones appear in this sample, over 75% of them only once. The ten largest clonotypes hold approximately 7.9% of the sample.

In regard to this clone: The antigen it recognizes is unknown. No per-base quality is available; no much larger clone lies one base away.

Sequenced sample: PBMCs. The receptor comes from a man aged 25 to 40 in good health and CMV-seronegative.

The CDR3 amino acid sequence is: CASSALAEAFF. The DNA reads as follows: TGTGCCAGCAGCGCGTTAGCTGAAGCTTTCTTT. Rearrangement joined TRBV7-8 to TRBJ1-1; a confident D gene designation cannot be given. The CDR3 covers 11 residues, taking in both the cysteine and the phenylalanine. The kept DNA is CDR3 alone, 33 bases in frame from the first base. From the germline V gene, CDR1 is SGHVS and CDR2 is FQNEAQ. The germline ends are 7 bases apart after V is trimmed by 5 bases and J by 6 bases.